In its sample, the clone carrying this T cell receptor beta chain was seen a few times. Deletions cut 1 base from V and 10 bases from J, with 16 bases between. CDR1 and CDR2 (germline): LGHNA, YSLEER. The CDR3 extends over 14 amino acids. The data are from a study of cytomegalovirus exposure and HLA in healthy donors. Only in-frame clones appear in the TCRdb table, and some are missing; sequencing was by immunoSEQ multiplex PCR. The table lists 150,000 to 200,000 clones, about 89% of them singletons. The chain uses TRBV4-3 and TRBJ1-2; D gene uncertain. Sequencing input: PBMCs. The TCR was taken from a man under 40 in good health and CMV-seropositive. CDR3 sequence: CASSQGLTQKDYTF. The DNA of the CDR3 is TGCGCCAGCAGCCAAGGATTAACCCAAAAAGACTACACCTTC.